The clone carrying this T cell receptor beta chain has just a few counts. Its antigen is currently unknown. Repertoires were generated with immunoSEQ multiplex PCR, while TCRdb's copy carries only in-frame clones and drops some. Among 15,000 to 20,000 clones listed, approximately 80% were seen once. The CDR3 covers 15 residues. The V end was cut by 6 bases, the J end by 0 bases, with 15 bases between. In germline, CDR1 is GTSNPN, CDR2 SVGIG (reference sequence). The data were taken from a study of pediatric ulcerative colitis. Findings of the study overall: Two rectal CDR3 clonotypes occurred in all ulcerative colitis patients. Blood samples from a couple of patients yielded substantially fewer templates and were excluded from blood-rectal overlap analysis. Blood-derived T cells may be present in rectal pinch biopsies.

One to two pinch biopsies were taken from the rectum during colonoscopy. This TCR was recovered from a boy younger than 18 who was a control in a study of pediatric ulcerative colitis. Sequencing used gut tissue. The chain uses TRBV30 and TRBJ1-3; D uncertain. CDR3 loop: CACRRLGFSGNTIYF. CDR3 DNA sequence: TGTGCCTGCCGCAGACTTGGCTTCTCTGGAAACACCATATATTTT.